Following are 30 T cell receptor beta chains from one sample sequenced in a study of T cell responses to AZD1222 COVID-19 vaccine. The assay was immunoSEQ multiplex PCR, and TCRdb's table has in-frame clones only and misses some. The sample has 150,000 or so clones; roughly nine tenths are singletons. The material sequenced was peripheral blood, taken on day 0 of AZD1222 vaccination. The receptors derive from an adult in good health.

The rearrangement joins TRBV28 to TRBJ2-6, with TRBD1 matching over 10 bases. This CDR3 is 20 amino acids long. Germline lookup yields CDR1 MDHEN and CDR2 SYDVKM. V shed 4 bases, J shed 4 bases, and the junction held 16 bases outside the gene matches. CDR3 sequence reads: CASSSTLPGQGLVGANVLTF. The DNA of the CDR3 is TGTGCCAGCAGTTCAACTCTCCCGGGACAGGGGCTAGTCGGGGCCAACGTCCTGACTTTC.

The rearrangement links TRBV3-1 (or the pseudogene TRBV3-2) to TRBJ2-1; 8 positions agree with TRBD2. Germline trimming cut 1 base from V and 9 bases from J; bases unmatched to any gene: 8. Germline V gene sequence: CDR1 LGHDT, CDR2 YNNKEL (reference sequence). The CDR3 is 15 residues long. The CDR3 spells CASSQAGRAFPEQFF. The DNA for the CDR3 is TGTGCCAGCAGCCAAGCCGGGAGGGCCTTTCCTGAGCAGTTCTTC.

CDR3 loop: CASSQLAGSYNEQFF. DNA of the CDR3: TGTGCCAGCAGCCAGCTAGCGGGCTCCTACAATGAGCAGTTCTTC. The J gene is TRBJ2-1, the V gene TRBV7-7; 8 nucleotides agree with TRBD2. Trimming took 5 bases from V and 0 from J; bases not matched to a gene: 3. The germline V gene has CDR1 SSHAT and CDR2 FNYEAQ (reference sequence). The length of the CDR3 is 15 residues.

The chain carries TRBV29-1 and TRBJ1-1, with D uncertain. Germline V gene sequence: CDR1 SQVTM, CDR2 ANQGSEA. This CDR3 region has 12 residues. V gave up 8 bases and J gave up 7 bases, with 17 bases separating them. CDR3 protein: CSPRGCVNEAFF. CDR3 coding DNA: TGCAGCCCCCGTGGGTGTGTTAATGAAGCTTTCTTT.

The V and J genes are TRBV7-2 and TRBJ1-1; D not certain. Looked up from germline, CDR1 is SGHTA and CDR2 is FQGNSA. V was shortened by 5 bases and J by 4 bases, with 11 bases between the two germline ends. There are 13 residues in the CDR3. This CDR3 reads CASSPAAATEAFF. CDR3 nucleotide sequence: TGTGCCAGCAGCCCCGCCGCAGCCACTGAAGCTTTCTTT.

V usage is TRBV7-3 and J usage is TRBJ2-5, with D maybe TRBD2 (5 bases). The CDR3 is 12 residues long. V dropped 5 bases and J dropped 7 bases, with 11 bases sitting between them. The germline V gene has CDR1 SGHTA and CDR2 FQGTGA. The CDR3 DNA reads as TGTGCCAGCAGCCCTATTGGAGGGACCCAGTACTTC. This translates into CASSPIGGTQYF.

On this clone itself: Sequence at one end of the junction differs from germline and may be a read error. V is TRBV28 and J is TRBJ1-1; 7 bases fit TRBD1. CDR3 length: 12 amino acids. Germline CDR1 MDHEN, CDR2 SYDVKM. The CDR3 spells CASSTGTAEAFF. CDR3 DNA sequence: TGTGCCAGCAGTACCGGGACAGCTGAGGCTTTCTTT.

This clone was observed a single time. This sequence joins TRBV5-1 and TRBJ2-2; D unresolved. Trimming took 4 bases from V and 7 from J, leaving 8 bases between them. CDR3 length: 12 residues. CDR1 and CDR2 from the germline V gene are SGHRS and YFSETQ. The DNA of the CDR3 is TGCGCCAGCAGCCCTGGGATCGGGGAGCTGTTTTTT. Residues: CASSPGIGELFF.

CDR3 amino acids: CASSPGDSRNQPQHF. CDR3 bases: TGTGCCAGCTCACCGGGGGATTCTAGGAATCAGCCCCAGCATTTT. The chain employs TRBV18 and TRBJ1-5, with D tentatively TRBD1 (5 bases). Trimming shortened V by 3 bases and J by 4 bases, and 13 bases separated the two germline ends. From germline, CDR1 is KGHSH and CDR2 LQKENI. This CDR3 region has 15 residues.

The chain couples TRBV19 to TRBJ1-2; D is perhaps TRBD1 (5 bases). The CDR3 is 14 amino acids. Per the germline V gene, CDR1 is LNHDA and CDR2 is SQIVND (reference sequence). Trimming removed 6 bases from V and 2 bases from J, with 13 bases in between. The CDR3: CASSHRQTNYGYTF. CDR3 in DNA: TGTGCCAGTAGCCATCGACAGACCAACTATGGCTACACCTTC. Full variable domain (missing parts from reference TRBV19 and TRBJ1-2): DGGITQSPKYLFRKEGQNVTLSCEQNLNHDAMYWYRQDPGQGLRLIYYSQIVNDFQKGDIAEGYSVSREKKESFPLTVTSAQKNPTAFYLCASSHRQTNYGYTFGSGTRLTVV.

The genes are TRBV19 and TRBJ1-1; D might be TRBD1 (5 bases). CDR1 is LNHDA and CDR2 is SQIVND in the germline V gene (reference sequence). V was trimmed by 3 bases and J by 5 bases, leaving 13 bases between them. CDR3 length equals 14 residues. The CDR3 DNA reads TGTGCCAGTAGTATGGGTGCAGGGCGTACTGAAGCTTTCTTT. As protein: CASSMGAGRTEAFF.

This clone has only one observation. The chain links TRBV4-2 to TRBJ1-6, with a possible D match to TRBD1 (5 bases). The CDR3 runs 11 residues. Germline CDR1 reads LGHNA; CDR2 reads YNFKEQ. V lost 11 bases, J lost 18 bases, and 20 bases lay in between. The CDR3 protein is CASGPRRYPHF. The CDR3 DNA is TGTGCCTCGGGACCGCGGCGCTATCCCCACTTT.

As DNA, the CDR3 is TGTGCCAGCAGCGCGGGACTAGCTTATTCCTACGAGCAGTACTTC. Protein product: CASSAGLAYSYEQYF. This chain links TRBV7-2 with TRBJ2-7; 9 nucleotides match TRBD2. The V and J ends lost 5 bases and 1 base, in that order; junction bases with no gene match: 6. Per germline, CDR1 SGHTA and CDR2 FQGNSA. This CDR3 contains 15 residues.

This clone was detected once. This rearrangement joins TRBV19 to TRBJ2-2; 8 positions match TRBD2. Germline CDR1 and CDR2: LNHDA and SQIVND (reference sequence). V lost 5 bases and J lost 2; bases outside the gene matches: 7. This CDR3 has 16 residues. The CDR3 loop reads CASSPRGARNTGELFF. The CDR3 bases are TGTGCCAGTAGTCCGCGGGGGGCACGAAACACCGGGGAGCTGTTTTTT.

The gene calls are TRBV30 and TRBJ1-3; D call uncertain. The V end lost 4 bases, the J end lost 4 bases, and 8 bases lay between the germline ends. The CDR3 extends over 12 amino acids. Germline-derived CDR1 and CDR2 are GTSNPN and SVGIG (reference sequence). The CDR3 DNA is TGTGCCTGGAATGGCCGGGGAAACACCATATATTTT. Translating it yields CAWNGRGNTIYF.

J is TRBJ1-1 and V is TRBV19; D is uncertain. Per the germline V gene, CDR1 is LNHDA and CDR2 is SQIVND (reference sequence). Between the trimmed V and J ends, which lost 3 bases and 2 bases, there was a span of 7 bases. The CDR3 contains 13 residues. The CDR3 reads CASSMGRNTEAFF. Here the CDR3 DNA reads TGTGCCAGTAGTATGGGGAGAAACACTGAAGCTTTCTTT. Looking up the rest from reference TRBV19 and TRBJ1-1 gives the full variable domain: DGGITQSPKYLFRKEGQNVTLSCEQNLNHDAMYWYRQDPGQGLRLIYYSQIVNDFQKGDIAEGYSVSREKKESFPLTVTSAQKNPTAFYLCASSMGRNTEAFFGQGTRLTVV.

This sequence joins TRBV28 and TRBJ2-1; D is ambiguous. The CDR3 extends over 17 amino acids. The germline V gene has CDR1 MDHEN and CDR2 SYDVKM. The V end lost 1 base, the J end lost 8 bases, and 21 bases lay between the germline ends. In DNA, the CDR3 is TGTGCCAGCAGTTTATCGTACCGACCCTCCGAAGTAGATGAGCAGTTCTTC. Protein: CASSLSYRPSEVDEQFF.

The chain recombines TRBV5-5 with TRBJ2-5; D gene uncertain. V was shortened by 1 base and J by 5 bases, with 9 bases between the two germline ends. Germline values: CDR1 SGHKS, CDR2 YYEKEE (reference sequence). This CDR3 spans 13 amino acids. The DNA for the CDR3 is TGTGCCAGCAGCTTGTATAGTCGGGAGACCCAGTACTTC. Its protein product is CASSLYSRETQYF.

V gene TRBV5-5 combines with J gene TRBJ2-1; 9 nucleotides line up with TRBD2. Germline CDR1 SGHKS, CDR2 YYEKEE (reference sequence). Trimming cost V 1 base and J 6 bases; bases outside gene matches: 5. The CDR3 length is 15 residues. The CDR3 DNA follows: TGTGCCAGCAGCTTGATGACTAGCGGAGTCAATGAGCAGTTCTTC. This codes for CASSLMTSGVNEQFF.

V gene TRBV27 combines with J gene TRBJ2-7; 9 bases line up with TRBD1. With V trimmed by 6 bases and J by 0 bases, 6 bases remained unmatched. The CDR3 has 15 residues. Germline CDR1 MNHEY, CDR2 SMNVEV (reference sequence). DNA of the CDR3: TGTGCCAGCAGAGGTGGGGGACAGGGCTCCTACGAGCAGTACTTC. It is translated as CASRGGGQGSYEQYF.

This chain connects TRBV24-1 to TRBJ1-5, with D unresolved. The V gene's germline CDR1 is KGHDR and CDR2 SFDVKD. The V end lost 7 bases, the J end lost 0 bases, and 6 bases lay between the germline ends. CDR3 length: 13 residues. CDR3 loop: CATSGSSNQPQHF. The CDR3 DNA reads TGTGCCACCAGCGGGAGTAGCAATCAGCCCCAGCATTTT.

The chain recombines TRBV3-1 (or the pseudogene TRBV3-2) with TRBJ2-7; 9 bases agree with TRBD2. Germline V lookup: CDR1 LGHDT, CDR2 YNNKEL (reference sequence). This CDR3 contains 15 residues. V shed 4 bases, J shed 1 base, and the junction held 5 bases outside the gene matches. CDR3 protein: CASSLSTSGSYEQYF. DNA of the CDR3: TGTGCCAGCAGCCTTTCGACTAGCGGTTCCTACGAGCAGTACTTC.

The genes are TRBV6-4 and TRBJ1-2; weak D call: TRBD1 (5 bases). The CDR3 has 13 residues. V lost 4 bases to trimming and J lost 6 bases, with 12 bases between them. Per the germline V gene, CDR1 is MRHNA and CDR2 is SNTAGT. The CDR3: CASSATGENGYTF. The DNA of the CDR3 is TGTGCCAGCAGTGCGACGGGGGAGAATGGCTACACCTTC.

This chain joins TRBV6-1 and TRBJ2-7, with 12 bases that match TRBD2. Germline-derived CDR1 and CDR2 are MNHNS and SASEGT. This CDR3 contains 17 residues. V was clipped by 4 bases and J by 2 bases; unmatched bases: 9. This CDR3 reads CASSVYRLAGATYEQYF. In nucleotides, the CDR3 is TGTGCCAGCAGTGTCTACAGACTAGCGGGAGCAACCTACGAGCAGTACTTC.

The genes are TRBV27 and TRBJ2-3; 10 positions agree with TRBD2. Germline lookup yields CDR1 MNHEY and CDR2 SMNVEV (reference sequence). With V trimmed by 3 bases and J by 0 bases, 15 bases remained unmatched. The CDR3 runs 20 residues. CDR3 residues: CASSFRIGSGRISSTDTQYF. In nucleotides, the CDR3 is TGTGCCAGCAGTTTCCGTATAGGTAGCGGGAGGATATCTAGCACAGATACGCAGTATTTT.

The chain carries TRBV10-1 and TRBJ2-1; 10 bases are shared with TRBD2. Germline V gene lookup returns CDR1 WNHNN and CDR2 SYGVQD (reference sequence). V lost 2 bases, J lost 9 bases, and 10 bases stayed unmatched. The CDR3 is 16 amino acids. The CDR3 loop is CASSETPAGGPSEQFF. The CDR3 DNA reads as TGCGCCAGCAGTGAGACCCCAGCGGGAGGGCCGTCTGAGCAGTTCTTC.

As DNA, the CDR3 is TGTGCCAGCAGACTCTCCATAGCCAAAAACATTCAGTACTTC. Translated: CASRLSIAKNIQYF. The chain has TRBV2 and TRBJ2-4; unclear D gene. Germline V gene data show CDR1 as SNHLY and CDR2 as FYNNEI. Trimming removed 6 bases from V and 0 bases from J, with 9 bases in between. The CDR3 runs to 14 residues.

The V gene is TRBV9, the J gene TRBJ2-1; 11 bases match TRBD2. V dropped 2 bases and J dropped 4; count of bases not matched to a gene: 5. CDR1 and CDR2 (germline): SGDLS, YYNGEE. The length of the CDR3 is 16 residues. The CDR3 spells CASSVVAGGWYNEQFF. The CDR3 DNA sequence: TGTGCCAGCAGCGTGGTAGCGGGAGGGTGGTACAATGAGCAGTTCTTC.

This clone appeared a few times. This chain joins TRBV30 and TRBJ1-2; D gene uncertain. Trimming shortened V by 0 bases and J by 6 bases, and 11 bases separated the two germline ends. This CDR3 comprises 13 residues. Germline CDR1 GTSNPN, CDR2 SVGIG (reference sequence). The chain's CDR3 is CAWSVRNSHGYTF. CDR3 in DNA: TGTGCCTGGAGTGTACGCAATTCCCATGGCTACACCTTC.

This clone has more than one count but fewer than ten. The chain has TRBV6-5 and TRBJ1-3; D perhaps matches TRBD1 (6 bases). The CDR3 length is 15 residues. Looked up from germline, CDR1 is MNHEY and CDR2 is SVGAGI. V was cut by 10 bases and J by 1 base, with 17 bases left in between. The CDR3 DNA sequence: TGTGCCACCCGGTTTAACAGGGTTTCTGGAAACACCATATATTTT. As protein: CATRFNRVSGNTIYF.